The 2 T cell receptor beta chains reported below all come from one sample, sequenced in a study of OX40 agonist ivuxolimab in advanced cancers. Libraries were prepared by immunoSEQ multiplex PCR; TCRdb keeps only in-frame clonotypes and omits some of them. The data show approximately 82,000 clones, approximately 89% seen once. The specimen comprised CD4+ or CD8+ T cells sorted from blood, sampled in a trial of the OX40 agonist ivuxolimab. The receptors were sampled from an adult with an advanced solid tumor such as melanoma, head and neck, liver or kidney cancer.

This clone was observed a handful of times. CDR3 in amino acids: CASSLEARASPLHF. DNA for the CDR3: TGCGCCAGCAGCTTGGAGGCCAGGGCCTCACCCCTCCACTTT. The genes are TRBV5-1 and TRBJ1-6, with TRBD1 as a possible D gene (5 bases). This CDR3 region has 14 residues. Per the germline V gene, CDR1 is SGHRS and CDR2 is YFSETQ. V lost 0 bases to trimming and J lost 10 bases, with 11 bases between them.

The rearrangement joins TRBV2 to TRBJ1-2; unclear D gene. The V end was cut by 7 bases, the J end by 2 bases, with 11 bases between. The germline V gene has CDR1 SNHLY and CDR2 FYNNEI. The CDR3 has 13 residues. The CDR3 is CASTHSGNYGYTF. The CDR3 DNA reads as TGTGCCAGCACCCACTCTGGGAACTATGGCTACACCTTC. The full variable domain, rest sourced from reference TRBV2 and TRBJ1-2, is EPEVTQTPSHQVTQMGQEVILRCVPISNHLYFYWYRQILGQKVEFLVSFYNNEISEKSEIFDDQFSVERPDGSNFTLKIRSTKLEDSAMYFCASTHSGNYGYTFGSGTRLTVV.